This T cell receptor beta chain was sequenced during a study of T cells after yellow fever vaccination. TCRdb re-derived calls from the 5' RACE reads in MiXCR, one entry per CDR3 protein. The sample has around 100,000 distinct CDR3 sequences, approximately 8.4% seen once. Germline CDR1 SGHKS, CDR2 YYEKEE (reference sequence). This CDR3 has 13 amino acids. Losses at the gene ends were 4 bases for V and 6 bases for J; bases not matched to a gene: 4. Notes on this clonotype: What it binds is unknown.

The study, taken as a whole, reports: Sorted repertoires could include abundant contaminating clonotypes from bulk cells.

The specimen was CD8+ T cells sorted from PBMCs, collected 45 days after the yellow fever booster vaccination. The chain recombines TRBV5-5 with TRBJ2-1; 7 nucleotides align to TRBD1. The clonotype was recovered from a man aged 25-40 years who received the YFV17D yellow fever vaccine. The CDR3 protein is CASSADRTNEQFF. The CDR3 bases are TGTGCCAGCAGCGCGGACAGGACCAATGAGCAGTTCTTC. Full variable domain (outside the CDR3, taken from reference TRBV5-5 and TRBJ2-1): DAGVTQSPTHLIKTRGQQVTLRCSPISGHKSVSWYQQVLGQGPQFIFQYYEKEERGRGNFPDRFSARQFPNYSSELNVNALLLGDSALYLCASSADRTNEQFFGPGTRLTVL.